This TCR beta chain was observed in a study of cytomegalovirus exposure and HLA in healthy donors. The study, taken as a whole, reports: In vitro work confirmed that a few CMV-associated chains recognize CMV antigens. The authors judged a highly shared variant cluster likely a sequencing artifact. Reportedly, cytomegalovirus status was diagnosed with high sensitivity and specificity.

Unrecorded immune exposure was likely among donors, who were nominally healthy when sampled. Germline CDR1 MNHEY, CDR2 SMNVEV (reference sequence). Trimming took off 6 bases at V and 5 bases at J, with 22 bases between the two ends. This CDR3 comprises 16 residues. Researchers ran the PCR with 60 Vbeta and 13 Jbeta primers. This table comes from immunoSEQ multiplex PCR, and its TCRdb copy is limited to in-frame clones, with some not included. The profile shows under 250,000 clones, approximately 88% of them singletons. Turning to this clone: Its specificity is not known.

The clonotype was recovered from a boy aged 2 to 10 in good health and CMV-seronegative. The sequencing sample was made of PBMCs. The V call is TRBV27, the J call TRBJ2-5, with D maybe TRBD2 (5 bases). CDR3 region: CASSFVDPLPGETQYF. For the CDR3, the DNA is TGTGCCAGCAGCTTCGTGGACCCTCTTCCGGGGGAGACCCAGTACTTC.